This entry lists 30 T cell receptor beta chains sequenced from one sample in a study of blood T cell repertoires in COVID-19 (dated by TCRdb to the early 2020s). The library was obtained by the immunoSEQ multiplex PCR assay. TCRdb retrieved this table from immuneACCESS and kept in-frame rearrangements only. Not all clones are present; in checked studies, unresolved V genes account for under half, and no reason is known for the remainder. The sample table records 85,000 to 95,000 clones; approximately 90% of these occur just once. The leading ten clones occupy approximately 4.1% of the sample. Sequencing was performed on peripheral blood. These receptors all come from a woman aged 50 to 60 in a cohort sampled during active COVID-19.

This clone was recorded a few times. The CDR3 is CASSPRLGTTGDTQYF. Here the CDR3 DNA reads TGTGCCAGCAGCCCCCGACTAGGGACTACGGGGGATACGCAGTATTTT. The chain links TRBV7-9 to TRBJ2-3; 7 bases agree with TRBD2. CDR3 length: 16 residues. J lost 6 bases, V lost 5 bases, and 14 bases had no gene match. Germline CDR1 reads SEHNR; CDR2 reads FQNEAQ (reference sequence).

The chain couples TRBV10-3 to TRBJ1-3; possible D gene TRBD1, 5 bases. The CDR3 runs 15 residues. Germline CDR1 reads ENHRY; CDR2 reads SYGVKD. V lost 6 bases to trimming and J lost 0 bases, with 12 bases between them. The CDR3 sequence: CAISPTGSSGNTIYF. CDR3 DNA sequence: TGTGCCATCAGCCCAACAGGTTCCTCTGGAAACACCATATATTTT.

The chain employs TRBV6-4 and TRBJ2-3, with D perhaps TRBD1 (7 bases). The CDR3 length is 15 residues. Trimming shortened V by 3 bases and J by 3 bases, and 13 bases separated the two germline ends. The germline V gene has CDR1 MRHNA and CDR2 SNTAGT. CDR3 sequence reads: CASSEEAGGTDTQYF. The DNA of the CDR3 is TGTGCCAGCAGTGAGGAAGCAGGGGGGACAGATACGCAGTATTTT.

The rearrangement uses TRBV9 and TRBJ1-6; 7 positions match TRBD1. J was trimmed by 0 bases and V by 4 bases; bases with no gene match: 10. In germline, CDR1 is SGDLS, CDR2 YYNGEE. There are 18 residues in the CDR3. The CDR3 spells CASSNQDRVSSYNSPLHF. CDR3 bases: TGTGCCAGCAGCAACCAAGACAGGGTAAGCTCCTATAATTCACCCCTCCACTTT.

The V and J genes are TRBV28 and TRBJ1-2, with 8 bases matching TRBD1. This CDR3 region has 15 residues. Trimming at V came to 1 base and at J to 3 bases, leaving 4 bases not matched to a gene. From germline, CDR1 is MDHEN and CDR2 SYDVKM. CDR3 region: CASSLSDRGYYGYTF. The CDR3 bases are TGTGCCAGCAGTTTATCCGACAGGGGATACTATGGCTACACCTTC.

The chain combines TRBV2 with TRBJ2-7; 11 bases match TRBD2. Germline V gene data show CDR1 as SNHLY and CDR2 as FYNNEI. This CDR3 has 15 residues. Trimming removed 6 bases from V and 3 bases from J; junction bases left unmatched: 7. The CDR3 spells CASRGTSGLYYEQYF. The CDR3 nucleotides are TGTGCCAGCAGGGGGACTAGCGGACTATACTACGAGCAGTACTTC.

V is TRBV2 and J is TRBJ2-7; no definite D call. V lost 6 bases and J lost 5, with 14 bases in between. From germline, CDR1 is SNHLY and CDR2 FYNNEI. The CDR3 loop spans 13 amino acids. The CDR3 loop reads CASSDTRFNEQYF. CDR3 sequence (DNA): TGTGCCAGCAGCGATACAAGATTTAACGAGCAGTACTTC.

The chain combines TRBV10-1 with TRBJ2-5, with D maybe TRBD2 (6 bases). This CDR3 is 12 amino acids long. Trimming cost V 7 bases and J 3 bases, with 9 bases left between them. Germline V gene lookup returns CDR1 WNHNN and CDR2 SYGVQD (reference sequence). This CDR3 reads CASKEGEETQYF. The CDR3 DNA reads as TGCGCCAGCAAGGAGGGCGAAGAGACCCAGTACTTC.

The rearrangement joins TRBV29-1 to TRBJ2-5; 10 bases agree with TRBD1. There are 13 residues in the CDR3. Germline CDR1 SQVTM, CDR2 ANQGSEA. After removal of 5 bases from V and 5 bases from J, the junction contained 5 bases not matched to a gene. The CDR3 region is CSVSPGQGETQYF. CDR3 in DNA: TGCAGCGTTTCTCCGGGACAGGGGGAGACCCAGTACTTC.

The chain joins TRBV19 to TRBJ2-7; 11 bases line up with TRBD2. The CDR3 covers 18 residues. V shed 8 bases, J shed 3 bases, and the junction held 18 bases outside the gene matches. Germline CDR1 and CDR2: LNHDA and SQIVND (reference sequence). CDR3 region: CASSLFGGMTSGIYEQYF. The CDR3 bases are TGTGCCAGTTCGTTGTTCGGAGGGATGACTAGCGGGATCTACGAGCAGTACTTC.

This sequence joins TRBV2 and TRBJ2-7; 8 bases align to TRBD1. Germline CDR1 SNHLY, CDR2 FYNNEI. This CDR3 spans 13 amino acids. V lost 10 bases, J lost 0 bases, and 5 bases stayed unmatched. CDR3 residues: CAIRTGSSYEQYF. The DNA of the CDR3 is TGTGCCATACGGACAGGGAGCTCCTACGAGCAGTACTTC.

This clone was observed a single time. V is TRBV28 and J is TRBJ1-2; D gene uncertain. V lost 6 bases and J lost 7, with 18 bases in between. Germline loops: CDR1 MDHEN, CDR2 SYDVKM. This CDR3 is 14 amino acids long. The CDR3 loop is CASSPGVTLSGYTF. In DNA, the CDR3 is TGTGCCAGCAGCCCCGGTGTCACCCTCTCTGGCTACACCTTC.

The genes are TRBV4-1 and TRBJ2-2; D remains unclear. The CDR3 has 18 residues. CDR1 is MGHRA and CDR2 is YSYEKL in the germline V gene. V was shortened by 0 bases and J by 0 bases, with 14 bases between the two germline ends. CDR3 region: CASSQDQLLLANTGELFF. DNA for the CDR3: TGCGCCAGCAGCCAAGATCAGTTACTACTCGCGAACACCGGGGAGCTGTTTTTT.

The J gene is TRBJ2-1, the V gene TRBV28; 9 nucleotides line up with TRBD2. The CDR3 is 15 amino acids. From germline, CDR1 is MDHEN and CDR2 SYDVKM. The V gene end was trimmed by 7 bases and the J gene end by 7 bases; junction bases not matched to a gene: 11. The CDR3 nucleotides read TGTGCCAGCACCACAGCGGGAGGCCAGATGAATGAGCAGTTCTTC. Its protein product is CASTTAGGQMNEQFF.

This CDR3 reads CASSRQYNQPQHF. The CDR3 DNA follows: TGTGCCAGCAGTCGACAGTACAATCAGCCCCAGCATTTT. The chain links TRBV12-3 or TRBV12-4 to TRBJ1-5; D is possibly TRBD1 (5 bases). The CDR3 is 13 residues long. The germline V and J ends were trimmed by 5 bases and 3 bases, with 8 bases remaining between them.

The chain has TRBV19 and TRBJ1-2; TRBD1 agrees at 7 bases. V lost 9 bases to trimming and J lost 8 bases; unmatched junction nucleotides: 15. This CDR3 is 14 amino acids long. Germline V CDR1 and CDR2: LNHDA, SQIVND (reference sequence). The CDR3 loop is CASGTDQSQGGYTF. CDR3 coding DNA: TGTGCCAGCGGGACAGACCAAAGCCAAGGGGGCTACACCTTC.

The CDR3 loop is CASSVGNGREETQYF. CDR3 DNA: TGTGCCAGCAGCGTAGGGAACGGGAGGGAGGAGACCCAGTACTTC. J is TRBJ2-5 and V is TRBV9, with 8 bases fitting TRBD2. V trimming: 0 bases; J trimming: 5 bases; junction bases outside the gene matches: 6. This CDR3 spans 15 amino acids. Germline V gene lookup returns CDR1 SGDLS and CDR2 YYNGEE.

This clone was seen once. The rearrangement links TRBV5-1 to TRBJ1-2, with 9 bases identical to TRBD1. The CDR3 is 14 residues long. The germline V gene encodes CDR1 SGHRS and CDR2 YFSETQ. J lost 6 bases, V lost 3 bases, and 6 bases had no gene match. The CDR3 spells CASSSRTGEDGYTF. The DNA of the CDR3 is TGCGCCAGCAGCTCCCGGACAGGGGAGGATGGCTACACCTTC.

This clone was seen just once. J is TRBJ2-1 and V is TRBV14, with TRBD2 identical over 11 bases. This CDR3 spans 21 amino acids. The germline V gene encodes CDR1 SGHDN and CDR2 FVKESK. J lost 0 bases, V lost 0 bases, and 13 bases had no gene match. CDR3 bases: TGTGCCAGCAGCCAAGATTACGGGACTAGCGGCTTACGCAGCTCCTACAATGAGCAGTTCTTC. Its translation: CASSQDYGTSGLRSSYNEQFF.

The chain couples TRBV7-9 to TRBJ1-1; tentative D call: TRBD1 (6 bases). The CDR3 is 15 residues long. V lost 5 bases and J lost 0, with 13 bases in between. Germline CDR1 and CDR2: SEHNR and FQNEAQ (reference sequence). The CDR3 spells CASSLAGDLNTEAFF. CDR3 nucleotide sequence: TGTGCCAGCAGCCTGGCAGGGGACCTGAACACTGAAGCTTTCTTT.

This chain links TRBV6-2 or TRBV6-3 with TRBJ1-2; the match to TRBD1 covers 7 bases. Per germline, CDR1 MNHEY and CDR2 SVGEGT. V lost 5 bases to trimming and J lost 4 bases; unmatched junction nucleotides: 10. CDR3 size: 15 residues. The CDR3 loop is CASSPFPGQSYGYTF. The CDR3, as DNA: TGTGCCAGCAGTCCATTTCCGGGACAGAGCTATGGCTACACCTTC.

The genes are TRBV7-2 and TRBJ2-5; D remains ambiguous. Deletions cut 1 base from V and 5 bases from J, with 11 bases between. CDR1 and CDR2 from the germline V gene are SGHTA and FQGNSA. The CDR3 spans 14 residues. The CDR3 region has the DNA TGTGCCAGCAGCTTAGTTGGTGCGTCGGAGACCCAGTACTTC. As protein: CASSLVGASETQYF.

The genes are TRBV5-5 and TRBJ1-2; no firm D call. The CDR3 contains 16 residues. Germline V gene data show CDR1 as SGHKS and CDR2 as YYEKEE (reference sequence). Trimming took off 2 bases at V and 6 bases at J, with 20 bases between the two ends. CDR3 sequence: CASSFFYGVSGNGYTF. The CDR3 DNA sequence: TGTGCCAGCAGCTTTTTTTACGGTGTTTCCGGGAATGGCTACACCTTC.

The V and J genes are TRBV5-5 and TRBJ1-1, with 9 bases fitting TRBD1. The CDR3 extends over 17 amino acids. Looked up from germline, CDR1 is SGHKS and CDR2 is YYEKEE (reference sequence). The junction had 9 bases not matched to a gene; V was cut back by 0 bases and J by 3 bases. The DNA for the CDR3 is TGTGCCAGCAGCTTGGCACAGGGGGCTTCTGGGTACACTGAAGCTTTCTTT. It encodes CASSLAQGASGYTEAFF.

The chain recombines TRBV5-8 with TRBJ1-2; D unclear. Germline CDR1 SGHTS, CDR2 YDEGEE. This CDR3 spans 14 amino acids. The V end was cut by 0 bases, the J end by 2 bases, with 8 bases between. The CDR3 sequence: CASSLVGGNYGYTF. The CDR3 nucleotides are TGTGCCAGCAGCTTGGTTGGCGGAAACTATGGCTACACCTTC. The full variable domain, its missing parts supplied by reference TRBV5-8 and TRBJ1-2, is EAGVTQSPTHLIKTRGQQATLRCSPISGHTSVYWYQQALGLGLQFLLWYDEGEERNRGNFPPRFSGRQFPNYSSELNVNALELEDSALYLCASSLVGGNYGYTFGSGTRLTVV.

The chain is built from TRBV5-1 and TRBJ1-5, with a tentative D call TRBD1 (6 bases). From germline, CDR1 is SGHRS and CDR2 YFSETQ. This CDR3 comprises 15 residues. Trimming shortened V by 4 bases and J by 3 bases, and 14 bases separated the two germline ends. CDR3 residues: CASSPRAGDNQPQHF. DNA for the CDR3: TGCGCCAGCAGCCCCCGCGCAGGGGACAATCAGCCCCAGCATTTT.

V is TRBV3-1 (or the pseudogene TRBV3-2) and J is TRBJ2-5; unclear D gene. Trimming left V 4 bases short and J 4 bases short, with 10 bases between. The CDR3 extends over 13 amino acids. Germline V CDR1 and CDR2: LGHDT, YNNKEL (reference sequence). The CDR3 sequence: CASSPGSLETQYF. CDR3 coding DNA: TGTGCCAGCAGCCCCGGTTCTTTAGAGACCCAGTACTTC.

The rearrangement uses TRBV6-5 and TRBJ2-5, with D maybe TRBD2 (5 bases). The V and J ends lost 6 bases and 5 bases respectively, with 16 bases between them. The CDR3 consists of 14 residues. Germline assignment: CDR1 MNHEY and CDR2 SVGAGI. CDR3 region: CASSVTSRRETQYF. CDR3 in DNA: TGTGCCAGCAGCGTAACTAGTAGGCGGGAGACCCAGTACTTC.

The chain recombines TRBV6-5 with TRBJ1-5, with D maybe TRBD1 (6 bases). This CDR3 is 14 amino acids long. Germline V gene lookup returns CDR1 MNHEY and CDR2 SVGAGI. The V end lost 6 bases, the J end lost 7 bases, and 16 bases lay between the germline ends. The DNA for the CDR3 is TGTGCCAGCAGATCTCGAGGGGGGGGACAGCCCCAGCATTTT. This encodes CASRSRGGGQPQHF.

The chain couples TRBV6-5 to TRBJ2-2; D not resolved. Germline CDR1 reads MNHEY; CDR2 reads SVGAGI. Trimming stripped 3 bases from V and 3 bases from J, with 8 bases between. The CDR3 loop spans 14 amino acids. In nucleotides, the CDR3 is TGTGCCAGCAGTTATCGCCGGGACACCGGGGAGCTGTTTTTT. Translated: CASSYRRDTGELFF.